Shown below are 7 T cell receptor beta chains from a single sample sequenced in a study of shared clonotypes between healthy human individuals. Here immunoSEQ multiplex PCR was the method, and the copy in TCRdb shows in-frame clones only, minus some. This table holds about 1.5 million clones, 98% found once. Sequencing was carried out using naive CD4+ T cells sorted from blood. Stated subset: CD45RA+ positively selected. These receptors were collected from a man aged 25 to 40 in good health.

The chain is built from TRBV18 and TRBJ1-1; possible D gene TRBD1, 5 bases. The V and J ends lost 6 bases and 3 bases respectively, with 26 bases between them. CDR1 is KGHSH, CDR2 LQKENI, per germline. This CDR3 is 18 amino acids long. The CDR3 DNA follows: TGTGCCAGCTCCGCATTGGGGCATACCGGGCCACCAGACACTGAAGCTTTCTTT. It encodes CASSALGHTGPPDTEAFF.

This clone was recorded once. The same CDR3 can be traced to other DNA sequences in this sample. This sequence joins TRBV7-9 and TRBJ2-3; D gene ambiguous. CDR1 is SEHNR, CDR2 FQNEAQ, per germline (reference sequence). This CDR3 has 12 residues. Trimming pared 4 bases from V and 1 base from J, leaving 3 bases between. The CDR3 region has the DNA TGTGCCAGCAGCTCCGGCACAGATACGCAGTATTTT. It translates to CASSSGTDTQYF.

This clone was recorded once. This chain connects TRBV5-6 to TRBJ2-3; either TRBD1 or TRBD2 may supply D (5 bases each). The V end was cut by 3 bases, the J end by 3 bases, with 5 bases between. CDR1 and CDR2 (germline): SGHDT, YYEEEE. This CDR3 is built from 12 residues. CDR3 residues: CASSWGTDTQYF. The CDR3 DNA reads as TGTGCCAGCAGCTGGGGGACAGATACGCAGTATTTT. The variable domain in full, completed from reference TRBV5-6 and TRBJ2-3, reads DAGVTQSPTHLIKTRGQQVTLRCSPKSGHDTVSWYQQALGQGPQFIFQYYEEEERQRGNFPDRFSGHQFPNYSSELNVNALLLGDSALYLCASSWGTDTQYFGPGTRLTVL.

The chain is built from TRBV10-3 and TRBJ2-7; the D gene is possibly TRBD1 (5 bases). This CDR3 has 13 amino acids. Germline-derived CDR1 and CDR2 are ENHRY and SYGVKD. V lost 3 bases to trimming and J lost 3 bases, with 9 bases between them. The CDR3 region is CAISEGAVYEQYF. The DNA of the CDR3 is TGTGCCATCAGTGAAGGGGCAGTCTACGAGCAGTACTTC.

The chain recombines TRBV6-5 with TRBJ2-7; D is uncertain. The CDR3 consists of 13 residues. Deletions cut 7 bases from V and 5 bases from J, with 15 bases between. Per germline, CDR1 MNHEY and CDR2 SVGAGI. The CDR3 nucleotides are TGTGCCAGCACCTTCGGATTAGGGAACGAGCAGTACTTC. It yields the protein CASTFGLGNEQYF.

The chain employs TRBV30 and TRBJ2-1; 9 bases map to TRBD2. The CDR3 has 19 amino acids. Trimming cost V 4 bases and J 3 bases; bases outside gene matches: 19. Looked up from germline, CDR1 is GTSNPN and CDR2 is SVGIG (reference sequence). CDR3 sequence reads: CAWKIGGLASGGFYNEQFF. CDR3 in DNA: TGTGCCTGGAAAATTGGAGGACTAGCGAGCGGTGGATTCTACAATGAGCAGTTCTTC.

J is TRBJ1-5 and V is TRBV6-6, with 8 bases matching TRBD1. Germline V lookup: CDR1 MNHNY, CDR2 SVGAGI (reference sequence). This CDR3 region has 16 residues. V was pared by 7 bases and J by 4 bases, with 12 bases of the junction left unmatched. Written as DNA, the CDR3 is TGTGCCAGCATCGACCACGGGACAGGAGATAATCAGCCCCAGCATTTT. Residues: CASIDHGTGDNQPQHF.